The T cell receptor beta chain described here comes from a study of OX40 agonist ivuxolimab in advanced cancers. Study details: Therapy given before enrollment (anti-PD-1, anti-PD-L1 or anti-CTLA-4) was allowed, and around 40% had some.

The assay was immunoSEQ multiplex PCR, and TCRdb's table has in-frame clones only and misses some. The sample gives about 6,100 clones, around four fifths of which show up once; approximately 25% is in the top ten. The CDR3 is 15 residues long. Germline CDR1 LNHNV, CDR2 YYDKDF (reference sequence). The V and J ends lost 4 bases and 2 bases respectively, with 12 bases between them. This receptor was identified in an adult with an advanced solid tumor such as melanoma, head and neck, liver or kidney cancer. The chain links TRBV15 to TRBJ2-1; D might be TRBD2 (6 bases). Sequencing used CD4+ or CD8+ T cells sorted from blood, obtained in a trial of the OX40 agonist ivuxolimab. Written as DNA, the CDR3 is TGTGCCACCAGCACCTCCGGGGGAGCCTACAATGAGCAGTTCTTC. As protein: CATSTSGGAYNEQFF. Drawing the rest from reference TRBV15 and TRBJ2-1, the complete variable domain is DAMVIQNPRYQVTQFGKPVTLSCSQTLNHNVMYWYQQKSSQAPKLLFHYYDKDFNNEADTPDNFQSRRPNTSFCFLDIRSPGLGDTAMYLCATSTSGGAYNEQFFGPGTRLTVL.